The next 25 T cell receptor beta chains were all read from a single sample in a study of blood T cells in healthy people across ages. The authors ran a second PCR of 7 to 11 cycles using a sample-barcoded 5' primer and a J-beta primer mix. A single record per CDR3 protein comes from TCRdb applying MiXCR to the 5' RACE reads. The profile shows about 1.1 million distinct CDR3 sequences, roughly two fifths of them singletons. Sequenced material: blood. These TCRs come from a man aged 18 to 30 in good health.

This chain connects TRBV29-1 to TRBJ1-2; 7 bases map to TRBD1. With 1 base clipped from V and 2 bases from J, the junction kept 4 bases outside the gene matches. The CDR3 is made up of 14 amino acids. The germline V gene has CDR1 SQVTM and CDR2 ANQGSEA. The CDR3 sequence is CSVEVKGQNYGYTF. The CDR3 nucleotides read TGCAGCGTTGAAGTTAAGGGACAGAACTATGGCTACACCTTC.

The rearrangement uses TRBV3-1 and TRBJ2-7; no clear D. CDR1 is LGHDT and CDR2 is YNNKEL in the germline V gene (reference sequence). Trimming took off 0 bases at V and 5 bases at J, with 11 bases between the two ends. This CDR3 comprises 14 residues. The CDR3: CASSQELNLDEQYF. The CDR3 DNA reads TGTGCCAGCAGCCAAGAGCTGAATTTGGACGAGCAGTACTTC.

This sequence joins TRBV20-1 and TRBJ1-3; perhaps TRBD1 as D (5 bases). This CDR3 is 14 amino acids long. Between the trimmed V and J ends, which lost 0 bases and 1 base, there was a span of 7 bases. Looked up from germline, CDR1 is DFQATT and CDR2 is SNEGSKA (reference sequence). CDR3 sequence: CSAREGGSGNTIYF. CDR3 sequence (DNA): TGCAGTGCTAGAGAGGGGGGTTCTGGAAACACCATATATTTT.

This clonotype was counted between two and nine times. The V call is TRBV6-2 or TRBV6-3, the J call TRBJ2-5; 7 bases agree with TRBD1. Trimming cost V 2 bases and J 1 base; bases outside gene matches: 4. The germline gives CDR1 MNHEY, CDR2 SVGEGT. This CDR3 is 15 amino acids long. CDR3 residues: CASSYLGTVQETQYF. CDR3 nucleotide sequence: TGTGCCAGCAGTTACCTTGGGACAGTCCAAGAGACCCAGTACTTC.

The rearrangement uses TRBV7-9 and TRBJ2-1; 9 nucleotides agree with TRBD1. Per the germline V gene, CDR1 is SEHNR and CDR2 is FQNEAQ (reference sequence). This CDR3 has 18 amino acids. V trimming: 4 bases; J trimming: 4 bases; junction bases outside the gene matches: 14. This CDR3 is CASSSQLTGTGSYNEQFF. The CDR3 coding sequence is TGTGCCAGCAGCTCCCAGCTAACCGGGACAGGGTCATACAATGAGCAGTTCTTC.

The CDR3 sequence: CASSYPASYGYTF. CDR3 DNA sequence: TGTGCCAGCAGTTACCCGGCCAGCTATGGCTACACCTTC. The chain recombines TRBV6-2 or TRBV6-3 with TRBJ1-2; D is unresolved. The CDR3 sequence is 13 residues long. Trimming shortened V by 2 bases and J by 4 bases, and 8 bases separated the two germline ends. Germline assignment: CDR1 MNHEY and CDR2 SVGEGT.

V usage is TRBV3-1 and J usage is TRBJ2-5, with D hard to call. Looked up from germline, CDR1 is LGHDT and CDR2 is YNNKEL (reference sequence). This CDR3 is built from 13 residues. V was pared by 0 bases and J by 11 bases, with 13 bases between. CDR3: CASSQDSSNEQYF. CDR3 in DNA: TGTGCCAGCAGCCAAGATAGCTCGAATGAGCAGTACTTC.

This clonotype was counted only a few times. The chain has TRBV27 and TRBJ1-6, with TRBD1 matching over 8 bases. CDR3 size: 16 residues. V trimming: 5 bases; J trimming: 2 bases; junction bases outside the gene matches: 5. The germline V gene has CDR1 MNHEY and CDR2 SMNVEV (reference sequence). This CDR3 reads CASSGGTGAYNSPLHF. The DNA of the CDR3 is TGTGCCAGCAGTGGGGGGACAGGCGCCTATAATTCACCCCTCCACTTT.

This chain links TRBV12-3 or TRBV12-4 with TRBJ2-2, with 7 bases lining up with TRBD1. This CDR3 is 14 amino acids long. V lost 6 bases to trimming and J lost 6 bases; unmatched junction nucleotides: 7. The chain's CDR3 is CASSRRQGAGELFF. Written as DNA, the CDR3 is TGTGCCAGCAGCCGGCGACAGGGTGCCGGGGAGCTGTTTTTT.

In this sample, this clonotype turned up many times. The chain uses TRBV3-1 and TRBJ2-3, with D tentatively TRBD1 or TRBD2 (6 bases each). CDR1 and CDR2 (germline): LGHDT, YNNKEL (reference sequence). The CDR3 is 14 amino acids. Trimming removed 1 base from V and 6 bases from J, with 11 bases in between. CDR3 amino acids: CASSQVGGGDTQYF. The CDR3 DNA follows: TGTGCCAGCAGCCAAGTCGGGGGCGGTGATACGCAGTATTTT.

This chain uses TRBV6-2 or TRBV6-3 with TRBJ2-1; 10 bases map to TRBD2. The V and J ends lost 2 bases and 6 bases, in that order; junction bases with no gene match: 7. This CDR3 has 16 amino acids. The germline CDR1 and CDR2 sequences are MNHEY and SVGEGT. The CDR3 here is CASSYDLAGELNEQFF. CDR3 nucleotide sequence: TGTGCCAGCAGTTACGACCTAGCGGGGGAGCTCAATGAGCAGTTCTTC.

This clonotype appeared many times. J is TRBJ2-3 and V is TRBV7-6, with no clear D. With 2 bases removed from V and 6 bases from J, the gap between germline ends came to 12 bases. Per germline, CDR1 SGHVS and CDR2 FNYEAQ. The CDR3 runs 14 residues. CDR3 residues: CASSLSQPGDTQYF. The CDR3, as DNA: TGTGCCAGCAGCTTAAGTCAGCCCGGGGATACGCAGTATTTT.

This clonotype was observed a handful of times. This sequence joins TRBV27 and TRBJ1-1, with D tentatively TRBD1 (6 bases). The length of the CDR3 is 12 residues. CDR1 and CDR2 from the germline V gene are MNHEY and SMNVEV (reference sequence). V dropped 3 bases and J dropped 7 bases, with 9 bases sitting between them. CDR3: CASSFPQGEAFF. The CDR3, as DNA: TGTGCCAGCAGTTTTCCACAGGGTGAAGCTTTCTTT.

The rearrangement links TRBV5-6 to TRBJ1-2; D gene uncertain. The CDR3 consists of 14 residues. Germline V gene lookup returns CDR1 SGHDT and CDR2 YYEEEE. The ends were cut back, 0 bases at V and 4 bases at J, with 10 bases in the middle. This chain's CDR3 is CASSLAGIGYGYTF. DNA of the CDR3: TGTGCCAGCAGCTTGGCGGGAATTGGCTATGGCTACACCTTC.

The chain uses TRBV28 and TRBJ1-2; D possibly corresponds to TRBD1 (5 bases). The V and J ends lost 6 bases and 8 bases respectively, with 16 bases between them. The CDR3 has 13 residues. Germline V gene lookup returns CDR1 MDHEN and CDR2 SYDVKM. CDR3 DNA sequence: TGTGCCAGCAGCCTAGGACGGGGGATGGGCTACACCTTC. The encoded protein is CASSLGRGMGYTF.

The chain combines TRBV6-6 with TRBJ2-7; TRBD1 matches at 7 bases. The CDR3 contains 14 residues. Germline trimming cut 3 bases from V and 4 bases from J; bases unmatched to any gene: 6. CDR1 is MNHNY, CDR2 SVGAGI, per germline (reference sequence). In DNA form, the CDR3 reads TGTGCCAGCAGTTATCATCTACAGGGGTACGAGCAGTACTTC. Amino acids: CASSYHLQGYEQYF.

This clonotype appeared a few times. DNA for the CDR3: TGTGCCAGCAGCTTAAGCAAAGACGGGGAGCTGTTTTTT. Residues: CASSLSKDGELFF. The rearrangement uses TRBV7-3 and TRBJ2-2; D gene ambiguous. The CDR3 runs to 13 residues. V was trimmed by 1 base and J by 7 bases, leaving 7 bases between them. Germline V gene sequence: CDR1 SGHTA, CDR2 FQGTGA. The complete variable domain, with remaining parts taken from reference TRBV7-3 and TRBJ2-2, reads GAGVSQTPSNKVTEKGKYVELRCDPISGHTALYWYRQSLGQGPEFLIYFQGTGAADDSGLPNDRFFAVRPEGSVSTLKIQRTERGDSAVYLCASSLSKDGELFFGEGSRLTVL.

This clonotype was seen a few times. This chain links TRBV7-2 with TRBJ1-2; no firm D call. Germline V gives CDR1 SGHTA, CDR2 FQGNSA. V shed 0 bases and J shed 7 bases, with 15 bases lying between them. The CDR3 has 15 residues. The CDR3 here is CASSLAVLVPGGYTF. The CDR3 DNA follows: TGTGCCAGCAGCTTAGCGGTCCTGGTCCCTGGTGGCTACACCTTC.

This clonotype was seen a handful of times. The chain employs TRBV12-3 or TRBV12-4 and TRBJ1-5; the D gene is possibly TRBD1 (5 bases). V was shortened by 1 base and J by 0 bases, with 7 bases between the two germline ends. The CDR3 is made up of 15 amino acids. Here the CDR3 DNA reads TGTGCCAGCAGTTTAGTCAGGGATAGCAATCAGCCCCAGCATTTT. Amino acid sequence: CASSLVRDSNQPQHF.

The chain recombines TRBV29-1 with TRBJ2-1; 9 positions agree with TRBD1. J gave up 13 bases and V 7 bases, and 14 bases lay outside the gene matches. The CDR3 contains 13 residues. From germline, CDR1 is SQVTM and CDR2 ANQGSEA. The CDR3, as DNA: TGCAGCGCCGTTGGAGACAGGGGGGAGACCCAGTTCTTC. It encodes CSAVGDRGETQFF.

The chain joins TRBV15 to TRBJ2-4, with D unclear. The J call is uncertain, as TRBJ2-5 better fits the DNA end. Germline V CDR1 and CDR2: LNHNV, YYDKDF (reference sequence). CDR3 length: 18 residues. The CDR3 DNA reads TGTGCCACCAGCAGAGACGCCCACTCCAAACACCGACCAGAGACCCAGTACTTC. Amino acids: CATSRDAHSKHRPETQYF.

J is TRBJ2-3 and V is TRBV12-3 or TRBV12-4, with D tentatively TRBD1 or TRBD2 (5 bases each). V was shortened by 5 bases and J by 0 bases, with 15 bases between the two germline ends. The CDR3 has 16 amino acids. The CDR3 DNA reads TGTGCCAGCAGTGATACGGGACGCCAGAGCACAGATACGCAGTATTTT. Translated, it gives CASSDTGRQSTDTQYF.

This clonotype was seen at least ten times. V is TRBV12-3 or TRBV12-4 and J is TRBJ1-2; D unclear. V was trimmed by 1 base and J by 7 bases, leaving 13 bases between them. CDR3 length: 14 residues. The chain's CDR3 is CASSLDIVEAGYTF. In nucleotides, the CDR3 is TGTGCCAGCAGTTTAGATATTGTGGAGGCTGGCTACACCTTC.

The chain links TRBV7-6 to TRBJ2-3; D call uncertain. Germline V gene lookup returns CDR1 SGHVS and CDR2 FNYEAQ. The CDR3 is 16 amino acids. V dropped 4 bases and J dropped 2 bases, with 16 bases sitting between them. The CDR3 DNA sequence: TGTGCCAGCAGCTCCCGCCTGCGACAAGACACAGATACGCAGTATTTT. Translation gives CASSSRLRQDTDTQYF.

This clonotype was seen a few times. The CDR3 DNA reads as TGCGCCAGCAGCTTGGAAGGGGAAGGGGATGAAAAACTGTTTTTT. This sequence encodes CASSLEGEGDEKLFF. V is TRBV5-1 and J is TRBJ1-4; TRBD1 might be the D (5 bases). V was trimmed by 0 bases and J by 6 bases, leaving 12 bases between them. The CDR3 spans 15 residues. The germline gives CDR1 SGHRS, CDR2 YFSETQ. The variable domain in full, completed from reference TRBV5-1 and TRBJ1-4, reads KAGVTQTPRYLIKTRGQQVTLSCSPISGHRSVSWYQQTPGQGLQFLFEYFSETQRNKGNFPGRFSGRQFSNSRSEMNVSTLELGDSALYLCASSLEGEGDEKLFFGSGTQLSVL.